This T cell receptor beta chain was recorded in a study of T cells in narcolepsy. Study in general: Patients with NT1 or NT2 and healthy control donors were enrolled. General study results and limits: Autoreactive clonotypes reportedly recurred in blood of same and different patients, not controls. Same-patient CSF and blood CD4+ T cell clonotypes included HCRT-specific and TRIB2-specific autoreactive ones. No autoreactive T cell clone sequences appeared in some memory CD4+ repertoires.

A word on this clone: What it binds is not known.

Sequencing was performed with immunoSEQ multiplex PCR; in TCRdb, only in-frame clones are kept and a portion is missing. Of 30,000 to 35,000 clones in the sample, around 86% were seen once. The germline CDR1 and CDR2 sequences are SGHAT and FQDESV (reference sequence). The junction had 6 bases not matched to a gene; V was cut back by 4 bases and J by 6 bases. The CDR3 has 15 residues. This sequence was found in a human donor with narcolepsy. The V call is TRBV11-1, the J call TRBJ2-1; 10 bases are shared with TRBD1. The sequencing sample was made of CD45RA- memory CD4+ T cells from PBMCs. The CDR3 DNA reads TGTGCCAGCAGCTCAGGGACAGGGGACATCAATGAGCAGTTCTTC. As protein: CASSSGTGDINEQFF. Combining the CDR3 with reference TRBV11-1 and TRBJ2-1 gives the whole variable domain EAEVAQSPRYKITEKSQAVAFWCDPISGHATLYWYRQILGQGPELLVQFQDESVVDDSQLPKDRFSAERLKGVDSTLKIQPAELGDSAMYLCASSSGTGDINEQFFGPGTRLTVL.